This TCR beta chain was captured in a study of chemoradiotherapy in HPV16-positive cancers. Study observations and caveats: Candidate HPV-specific clones and E7-related TCR motifs grew in tumor during treatment. Better recurrence-free survival went with HPV-responsive T-cell expansion in HPV16-positive patients.

A remark on this clone: What it recognizes is unknown.

Measured with immunoSEQ multiplex PCR; TCRdb has only the in-frame clones, and not every one. The sample lists some 25,000 clones, 94% occurring once. The CDR3 is 15 amino acids. V lost 0 bases and J 8 bases, leaving 15 bases between the germline ends. Germline V gene sequence: CDR1 SGHRS, CDR2 YFSETQ. The clonotype originates from a human donor with HPV-associated anogenital cancer. The chain carries TRBV5-1 and TRBJ2-1, with D perhaps TRBD1 (6 bases). The material was obtained from a patient who underwent chemoradiotherapy. This CDR3 is CASSLEWQGRDEQFF. CDR3 nucleotide sequence: TGCGCCAGCAGCTTGGAGTGGCAGGGGCGTGATGAGCAGTTCTTC.